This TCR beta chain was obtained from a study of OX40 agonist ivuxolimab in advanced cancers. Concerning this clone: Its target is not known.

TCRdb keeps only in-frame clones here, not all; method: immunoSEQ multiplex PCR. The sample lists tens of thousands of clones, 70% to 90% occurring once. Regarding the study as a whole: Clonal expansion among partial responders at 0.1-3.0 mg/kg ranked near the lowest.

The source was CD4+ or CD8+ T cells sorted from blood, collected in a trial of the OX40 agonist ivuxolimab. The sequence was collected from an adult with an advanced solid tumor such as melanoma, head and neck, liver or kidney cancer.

CDR3 DNA sequence: TGCGCCAGCAGCCAAGTCGCGAGCGGGGTTGGAGACCAAGAGACCCAGTACTTC. Translation: CASSQVASGVGDQETQYF. V gene TRBV4-1 combines with J gene TRBJ2-5, with 7 bases aligning to TRBD2. CDR1 is MGHRA, CDR2 YSYEKL, per germline. This CDR3 is built from 18 residues. With V trimmed by 1 base and J by 0 bases, 11 bases remained unmatched.